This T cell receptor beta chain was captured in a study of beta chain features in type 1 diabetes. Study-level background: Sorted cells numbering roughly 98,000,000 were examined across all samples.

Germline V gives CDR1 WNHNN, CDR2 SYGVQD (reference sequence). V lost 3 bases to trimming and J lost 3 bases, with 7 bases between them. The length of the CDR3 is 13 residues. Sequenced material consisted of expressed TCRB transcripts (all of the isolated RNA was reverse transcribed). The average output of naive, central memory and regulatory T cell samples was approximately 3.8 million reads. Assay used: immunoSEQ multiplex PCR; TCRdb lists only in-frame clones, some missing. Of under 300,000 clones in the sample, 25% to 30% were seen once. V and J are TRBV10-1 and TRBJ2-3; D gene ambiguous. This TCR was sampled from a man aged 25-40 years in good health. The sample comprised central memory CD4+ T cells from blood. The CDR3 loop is CASSERITDTQYF. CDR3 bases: TGCGCCAGCAGTGAACGGATTACAGATACGCAGTATTTT.